The 21 T cell receptor beta chains below were found in one sample sequenced in a study of Tregs in tolerant kidney transplant recipients. TCRdb keeps only in-frame clones here, not all; method: immunoSEQ multiplex PCR. The sample totals about 48,000 clones. The source material was CD4+ T cells from blood, sampled before the transplant. The receptors were gathered from a human donor who received a combined kidney and bone marrow transplant.

With respect to this clone: Read sequence stops 3 residues before the CDR3 end, and the germline J gene provides the missing end. The V and J genes are TRBV10-3 and TRBJ1-2; a weak D match, TRBD1 (5 bases). The germline gives CDR1 ENHRY, CDR2 SYGVKD. Deletions cut 3 bases from V and 4 bases from J, with 9 bases between. The CDR3 runs to 13 residues. The CDR3 loop reads CAISDFRVYGYTF. The sequenced part of the CDR3 DNA is TGTGCCATCAGTGATTTCAGGGTCTATGGC.

About this clone itself: The read is 3 residues too short to cover the CDR3 end, so that end is filled in from the germline J gene. The rearrangement links TRBV5-4 to TRBJ2-2, with unresolved D. V was pared by 1 base and J by 3 bases, with 10 bases between. Germline assignment: CDR1 SGHNT and CDR2 YYREEE (reference sequence). The CDR3 spans 15 residues. CDR3 in amino acids: CASSLNPRDTGELFF. The sequenced CDR3 bases are TGTGCCAGCAGCTTGAATCCCCGGGACACCGGGGAG. Based on the CDR3 plus reference TRBV5-4 and TRBJ2-2, the full variable domain is ETGVTQSPTHLIKTRGQQVTLRCSSQSGHNTVSWYQQALGQGPQFIFQYYREEENGRGNFPPRFSGLQFPNYSSELNVNALELDDSALYLCASSLNPRDTGELFFGEGSRLTVL.

Details on this clone: The read ends 3 residues early relative to the CDR3; the germline J gene fills the gap. The chain combines TRBV7-2 with TRBJ2-5; a possible D gene is TRBD1 (5 bases). CDR1 and CDR2 (germline): SGHTA, FQGNSA. This CDR3 has 13 amino acids. V was cut by 7 bases and J by 5 bases, with 14 bases left in between. The CDR3 spells CASNLRVRETQYF. The sequenced part of the CDR3 DNA is TGTGCCAGCAACCTCAGGGTCCGGGAGACC.

For this clone: The CDR3 end lies 3 residues beyond the end of the read and is filled in from the germline J gene. The chain uses TRBV18 and TRBJ1-1; TRBD1 agrees at 9 bases. The germline CDR1 and CDR2 sequences are KGHSH and LQKENI. The junction had 4 bases not matched to a gene; V was cut back by 4 bases and J by 4 bases. The CDR3 has 14 amino acids. CDR3 loop: CASSRGQGATEAFF. The sequenced CDR3 bases are TGTGCCAGCTCACGGGGACAGGGAGCCACTGAA.

Incomplete CDR3 DNA: TGTGCCAGCAGAGACTCCGGGGACATTGGATCG. Its translation is CASRDSGDIGS. The entire CDR3 is CASRDSGDIGSQYF. The chain carries TRBV6-2 or TRBV6-3 and TRBJ2-3; a possible D gene is TRBD1 (6 bases). Read sequence stops 3 residues before the CDR3 end, and the germline J gene provides the missing end. The CDR3 is 14 amino acids. Germline V gives CDR1 MNHEY, CDR2 SVGEGT.

This CDR3 reads CASSIITSGSRGEQFF. Partial CDR3 DNA: TGTGCCAGTAGTATTATAACTAGCGGGAGCCGAGGTGAG. The rearrangement uses TRBV19 and TRBJ2-1; TRBD2 agrees at 11 bases. The DNA ends 3 residues before the CDR3 does, and the rest of the CDR3 is filled in from the germline J gene. The CDR3 is 16 residues long. The V gene's germline CDR1 is LNHDA and CDR2 SQIVND (reference sequence). The ends lost 3 bases at V and 9 bases at J; junction bases unmatched: 10.

On this clone itself: The CDR3 end lies 3 residues beyond the end of the read and is filled in from the germline J gene. The rearrangement joins TRBV7-9 to TRBJ1-4; D possibly corresponds to TRBD1 (6 bases). The germline CDR1 and CDR2 sequences are SEHNR and FQNEAQ (reference sequence). The length of the CDR3 is 13 residues. The CDR3 here is CASSGGGLEKLFF. The covered CDR3 bases are TGTGCCAGCAGCGGGGGGGGGCTAGAGAAA.

Points on this clone: The read stops 3 residues short of the end of the CDR3; the missing end is completed from the germline J gene. The rearrangement uses TRBV14 and TRBJ2-7; D not resolved. With 3 bases removed from V and 5 bases from J, the gap between germline ends came to 5 bases. The CDR3 has 11 amino acids. Germline CDR1 is SGHDN and CDR2 is FVKESK. CDR3 DNA (partial): TGTGCCAGCAGCCATCCTCACGAG. Its translation: CASSHPHE. The CDR3 as a whole reads CASSHPHEQYF.

CDR3 DNA, as far as it was read: TGCGCCAGCAGTCGACAGGAGGGGAATGAAAAA. Protein product: CASSRQEGNEK. In full, the CDR3 is CASSRQEGNEKLFF. The chain joins TRBV23-1 to TRBJ1-4, with D perhaps TRBD1 (6 bases). The CDR3 end lies 3 residues beyond the end of the read and is filled in from the germline J gene. TRBV23-1 is treated as an ORF (open reading frame) with a function not yet certain. Trimming stripped 4 bases from V and 5 bases from J, with 11 bases between. The CDR3 has 14 amino acids.

As for this clone: The CDR3 goes on 3 residues after the read ends, and that part is filled in from the germline J gene. The V gene is TRBV6-4, the J gene TRBJ1-1; D is possibly TRBD1 (6 bases). V lost 3 bases, J lost 7 bases, and 12 bases lay in between. The CDR3 extends over 13 amino acids. Germline V gene data show CDR1 as MRHNA and CDR2 as SNTAGT. The sequenced part of the CDR3 DNA is TGTGCCAGCAGTGATTTCCTACAGGGTGAA. Translating it yields CASSDFLQGE. The CDR3, in full, reads CASSDFLQGEAFF.

With respect to this clone: Coverage ceases 3 residues before the CDR3 finishes, and the germline J gene fills in the end. The chain is built from TRBV7-9 and TRBJ1-1; D may be TRBD1 (5 bases). Germline V gene sequence: CDR1 SEHNR, CDR2 FQNEAQ (reference sequence). The CDR3 contains 12 residues. CDR3: CASSHEGLQAFF. CDR3 bases read: TGTGCCAGCAGCCATGAGGGACTTCAA.

About this clone: The sequenced fragment ends 3 residues before the CDR3 boundary, so the rest is inferred from the germline J gene. The chain couples TRBV29-1 to TRBJ2-5, with 14 bases that match TRBD2. The CDR3 is 14 residues long. J lost 4 bases, V lost 6 bases, and 4 bases had no gene match. Looked up from germline, CDR1 is SQVTM and CDR2 is ANQGSEA. The covered CDR3 bases are TGCAGCGTAGACGGGACTAGCGGGAGAGAGACC. Protein sequence: CSVDGTSGRET. The entire CDR3 is CSVDGTSGRETQYF.

As to this clone: The read falls 3 residues short of the CDR3 end, and the missing part is taken from the germline J gene. This sequence joins TRBV19 and TRBJ1-5; D not resolved. The CDR3 is 13 residues long. Germline V gene data show CDR1 as LNHDA and CDR2 as SQIVND (reference sequence). Trimming pared 1 base from V and 2 bases from J, leaving 3 bases between. CDR3 region: CASSIAGNQPQHF. The covered CDR3 bases are TGTGCCAGTAGTATAGCGGGCAATCAGCCC.

About this clone itself: Coverage ceases 3 residues before the CDR3 finishes, and the germline J gene fills in the end. The J gene is TRBJ1-2, the V gene TRBV18; D is uncertain. This CDR3 contains 17 residues. Germline CDR1 is KGHSH and CDR2 is LQKENI. The V end was cut by 3 bases, the J end by 2 bases, with 19 bases between. The CDR3 protein is CASSPSSVTYQNYGYTF. Incomplete CDR3 DNA: TGTGCCAGCTCACCGAGTTCCGTAACCTACCAAAACTATGGC.

The CDR3 bases that were read are TGTGCCAGTAGAGACAGGGATCCAGCTAACTATGGC. This codes for CASRDRDPANYG. The entire CDR3 sequence reads CASRDRDPANYGYTF. The chain links TRBV19 to TRBJ1-2; TRBD1 aligns across 7 bases. Read sequence stops 3 residues before the CDR3 end, and the germline J gene provides the missing end. Trimming cost V 6 bases and J 0 bases; bases outside gene matches: 7. The CDR3 extends over 15 amino acids. CDR1 LNHDA and CDR2 SQIVND come from the germline V gene (reference sequence).

As concerns this clone: Read data end 3 residues before the CDR3 end; the end is taken from the germline J gene. The rearrangement uses TRBV19 and TRBJ1-2; no clear D. V was cut by 1 base and J by 7 bases, with 13 bases left in between. Germline-derived CDR1 and CDR2 are LNHDA and SQIVND (reference sequence). The CDR3 is 14 residues long. This CDR3 reads CASSIGVVTGGYTF. CDR3 DNA, as far as it was read: TGTGCCAGTAGTATAGGCGTGGTGACGGGTGGC. Complete variable domain (other parts from reference TRBV19 and TRBJ1-2): DGGITQSPKYLFRKEGQNVTLSCEQNLNHDAMYWYRQDPGQGLRLIYYSQIVNDFQKGDIAEGYSVSREKKESFPLTVTSAQKNPTAFYLCASSIGVVTGGYTFGSGTRLTVV.

In the case of this clone: With the read ending 3 residues before the CDR3 end, the germline J gene is used to fill in that end. The genes are TRBV2 and TRBJ2-2; 9 bases are shared with TRBD2. Trimming cost V 7 bases and J 1 base; bases outside gene matches: 10. Germline CDR1 is SNHLY and CDR2 is FYNNEI. The CDR3 covers 17 residues. CDR3 region: CASTPIAGALNTGELFF. The sequenced CDR3 bases are TGTGCCAGCACCCCAATAGCGGGGGCGCTGAACACCGGGGAG.

Comments on this clone: The read comes to an end 3 residues before the CDR3 does, leaving the germline J gene to fill in the end. V is TRBV7-9 and J is TRBJ2-3; possibly TRBD1 for D (5 bases). The germline CDR1 and CDR2 sequences are SEHNR and FQNEAQ (reference sequence). CDR3 length: 12 residues. The chain's CDR3 is CASSFQGDTQYF. Partial CDR3 DNA: TGTGCCAGCAGCTTCCAGGGCGACACG.

Turning to this clone: With the read ending 3 residues before the CDR3 end, the germline J gene is used to fill in that end. The V and J genes are TRBV5-1 and TRBJ1-2, with a weak D call TRBD1 (5 bases). The CDR3 spans 16 residues. The germline V gene has CDR1 SGHRS and CDR2 YFSETQ. V dropped 0 bases and J dropped 0 bases, with 12 bases sitting between them. CDR3 DNA (partial): TGCGCCAGCAGCTTGGGGGCAGGGCGTACTAACTATGGC. This codes for CASSLGAGRTNYG. The CDR3, in full, reads CASSLGAGRTNYGYTF.

For this clone: At one end, the junction sequence differs from germline, possibly due to a read error. The read gets to within 3 residues of the CDR3 end, and the germline J gene fills in the rest. The chain uses TRBV7-2 and TRBJ2-4; TRBD2 matches 7 bases. Germline values: CDR1 SGHTA, CDR2 FQGNSA. The CDR3 is 15 residues long. CDR3 DNA, as far as it was read: TGTGCCAGCAGCCTAGCGGCGGGGCGAGTAAACATT. Translated, it gives CASSLAAGRVNI. The complete CDR3 protein is CASSLAAGRVNIQYF.

As for this clone: The read finishes 3 residues shy of the CDR3 end, and the germline J gene is used to complete it. The V and J genes are TRBV18 and TRBJ1-1; weak D call: TRBD1 (5 bases). The ends were cut back, 0 bases at V and 4 bases at J, with 12 bases in the middle. Looked up from germline, CDR1 is KGHSH and CDR2 is LQKENI. This CDR3 spans 15 amino acids. The CDR3 bases that were read are TGTGCCAGCTCACCACCGGCAGGGTCGAGCACTGAA. This codes for CASSPPAGSSTE. The CDR3, in full, reads CASSPPAGSSTEAFF. The complete variable domain, with remaining parts taken from reference TRBV18 and TRBJ1-1, reads NAGVMQNPRHLVRRRGQEARLRCSPMKGHSHVYWYRQLPEEGLKFMVYLQKENIIDESGMPKERFSAEFPKEGPSILRIQQVVRGDSAAYFCASSPPAGSSTEAFFGQGTRLTVV.